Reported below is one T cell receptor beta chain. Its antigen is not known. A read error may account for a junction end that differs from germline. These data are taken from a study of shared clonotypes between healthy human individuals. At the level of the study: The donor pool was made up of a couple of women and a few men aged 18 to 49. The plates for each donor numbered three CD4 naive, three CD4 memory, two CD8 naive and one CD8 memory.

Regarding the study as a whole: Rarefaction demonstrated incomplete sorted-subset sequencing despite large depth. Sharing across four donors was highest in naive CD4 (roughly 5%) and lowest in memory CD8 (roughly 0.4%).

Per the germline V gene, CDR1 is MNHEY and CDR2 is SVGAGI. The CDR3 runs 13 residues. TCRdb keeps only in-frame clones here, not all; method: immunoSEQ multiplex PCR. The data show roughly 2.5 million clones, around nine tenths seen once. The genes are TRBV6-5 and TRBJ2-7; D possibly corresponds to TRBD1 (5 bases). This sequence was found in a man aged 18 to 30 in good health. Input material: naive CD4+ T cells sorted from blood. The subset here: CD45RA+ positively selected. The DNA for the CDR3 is TGTGCCAGCAGTGAAACAGGCGCCTACAAGCAGTACTTC. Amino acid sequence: CASSETGAYKQYF.